This T cell receptor beta chain was obtained from a study of T cell responses to AZD1222 COVID-19 vaccine. The V gene's germline CDR1 is LNHDA and CDR2 SQIVND (reference sequence). The CDR3 loop spans 13 amino acids. V lost 3 bases and J lost 1, with 7 bases in between. This clone was found once. Its antigen is not known. The table came from immunoSEQ multiplex PCR; TCRdb's copy has only in-frame clones and leaves some out. This table holds 170,000 or so clones, just over 90% found once. Overall study findings and caveats: Increases in Spike-specific TCR breadth and depth were seen after two AZD1222 doses. Regions 160-218 and 743-854 dominated among vaccine-associated CD4 TCRs spanning spike.

This receptor was obtained from an adult in good health. Specimen: peripheral blood, collected on day 0 of AZD1222 vaccination. This chain connects TRBV19 to TRBJ2-7, with D perhaps TRBD1 (5 bases). Here the CDR3 DNA reads TGTGCCAGTAGTATTCAGGGTTCCTACGAGCAGTACTTC. Translated, it gives CASSIQGSYEQYF.